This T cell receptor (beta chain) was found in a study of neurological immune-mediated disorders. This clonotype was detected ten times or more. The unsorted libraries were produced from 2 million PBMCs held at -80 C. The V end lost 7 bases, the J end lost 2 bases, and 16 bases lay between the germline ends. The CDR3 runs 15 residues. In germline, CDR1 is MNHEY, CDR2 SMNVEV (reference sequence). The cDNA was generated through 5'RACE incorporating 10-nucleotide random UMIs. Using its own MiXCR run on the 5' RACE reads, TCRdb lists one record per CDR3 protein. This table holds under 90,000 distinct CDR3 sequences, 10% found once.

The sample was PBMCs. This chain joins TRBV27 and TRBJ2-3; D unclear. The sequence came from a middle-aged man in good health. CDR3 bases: TGTGCCAGCAACTCTGGGTCCCCTTACACAGATACGCAGTATTTT. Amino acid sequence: CASNSGSPYTDTQYF.